This T cell receptor beta chain is drawn from a study of T cell changes during pregnancy in multiple sclerosis. Germline V gene sequence: CDR1 SGHRS, CDR2 YFSETQ. The junction had 4 bases not matched to a gene; V was cut back by 4 bases and J by 4 bases. This CDR3 contains 14 residues. Sequencing used immunoSEQ multiplex PCR; TCRdb keeps in-frame clones, though not all of them. This sample has 35,000 to 50,000 clones; around 89% occur once, and the top ten carry more than 0.9%. This sequence was found in a female donor with multiple sclerosis, enrolled in a pregnancy study. The rearrangement joins TRBV5-1 to TRBJ1-4; 7 bases are shared with TRBD1. Sample: CD4+ T cells from peripheral blood mononuclear cells, taken after pregnancy. The CDR3 spells CASSLGTVNEKLFF. The CDR3 region has the DNA TGCGCCAGCAGCCTCGGGACAGTTAATGAAAAACTGTTTTTT.